The clone carrying this TCR beta chain was counted only a few times. The antigen remains undetermined. The data originate from a study of T cell clones after liver transplantation. About the study: TCRbeta sequencing after a pre-transplant mixed lymphocyte reaction identified graft-donor-reactive clones, later tracked in post-transplant blood. Study observations and caveats: A significant post-transplant drop in circulating graft-donor-reactive CD4 TCRbeta sequences occurred in most of the 8 subjects.

CDR3 length: 12 amino acids. V gave up 10 bases and J gave up 3 bases, with 13 bases separating them. Germline lookup yields CDR1 SEHNR and CDR2 FQNEAQ (reference sequence). Assay: immunoSEQ multiplex PCR; the TCRdb copy retains only in-frame clones and omits some. The sample contains fewer than 70,000 clones, about two thirds of which appear only once. The source of this sequence is a human donor who received a liver transplant. The sequencing here drew on CD4+ T cells from blood, taken before liver transplant. This chain joins TRBV7-9 and TRBJ2-7, with no clear D. The DNA for the CDR3 is TGTGCCACAGGAAGAAGAGACTACGAGCAGTACTTC. Protein sequence: CATGRRDYEQYF.